This entry lists 32 T cell receptor beta chains sequenced from one sample in a study of blood T cells in healthy people across ages (dated by TCRdb to the mid-2010s). Library generation was performed with 5' RACE. A second PCR of about 7 to 12 cycles was run with a J-beta primer mix and a sample-barcoded 5' primer. The public sequencing data were trimmed at Q25 with fastp and processed into clonotypes with MiXCR by TCRdb, which kept only in-frame beta chains. Entries are consolidated by CDR3 protein sequence, retaining the most common genes and DNA. This sample holds 1.8 million or so distinct CDR3 sequences; about two fifths were observed only once. The biggest ten clones account for 20% to 25% of the sample. Sample: blood. The receptor set was obtained from a human donor in good health.

Of note for this clonotype: A junction boundary mismatches the germline segment, possibly from a read error. The chain links TRBV12-3 or TRBV12-4 to TRBJ2-1; no firm D call. This CDR3 has 13 amino acids. CDR3: CAGSLASNNEQFF. The CDR3 region has the DNA TGTGCCGGCAGTTTAGCCTCTAACAATGAGCAGTTCTTC.

The V and J genes are TRBV5-1 and TRBJ2-1; D is uncertain. The V gene's germline CDR1 is SGHRS and CDR2 YFSETQ. The CDR3 totals 13 residues. V was cut by 2 bases and J by 5 bases, with 8 bases left in between. The CDR3 loop is CASSFAANNEQFF. CDR3 bases: TGCGCCAGCAGCTTTGCGGCGAACAATGAGCAGTTCTTC.

The chain uses TRBV5-5 and TRBJ1-1; D is unresolved. CDR1 is SGHKS, CDR2 YYEKEE, per germline (reference sequence). This CDR3 has 15 amino acids. Trimming stripped 0 bases from V and 5 bases from J, with 14 bases between. The CDR3 nucleotides are TGTGCCAGCAGCTTGGATGTGCAGATAGCGACTGAAGCTTTCTTT. Translated: CASSLDVQIATEAFF.

The chain is built from TRBV11-2 and TRBJ2-3; 8 bases match TRBD1. CDR1 is SGHAT and CDR2 is FQNNGV in the germline V gene. The CDR3 contains 16 residues. V shed 6 bases and J 11 bases; nucleotides not matched to a gene: 19. CDR3 residues: CASRKIGGQVRLQQYF. The CDR3 DNA reads TGTGCCAGCAGAAAGATTGGGGGACAGGTTCGCCTCCAGCAGTATTTT.

This clonotype was counted between two and nine times. This chain joins TRBV7-9 and TRBJ1-4, with 9 bases identical to TRBD1. J lost 1 base, V lost 6 bases, and 3 bases had no gene match. Germline V gene lookup returns CDR1 SEHNR and CDR2 FQNEAQ (reference sequence). The CDR3 has 15 amino acids. The CDR3: CASRGQGVTNEKLFF. The DNA for the CDR3 is TGTGCCAGCAGGGGACAGGGAGTAACTAATGAAAAACTGTTTTTT.

The chain joins TRBV20-1 to TRBJ1-5; the D gene is possibly TRBD1 (5 bases). Germline V gene data show CDR1 as DFQATT and CDR2 as SNEGSKA (reference sequence). The CDR3 length is 13 residues. Deletions cut 6 bases from V and 7 bases from J, with 16 bases between. CDR3 loop: CSAKQAGRQPQHF. The CDR3 bases are TGCAGTGCCAAGCAGGCGGGACGGCAGCCCCAGCATTTT.

As for this clonotype: The junction shows a germline mismatch at one end, possibly a read error. The V call is TRBV4-3, the J call TRBJ2-6, with TRBD1 as a possible D gene (5 bases). The CDR3 is 17 residues long. Germline values: CDR1 LGHNA, CDR2 YSLEER. As DNA, the CDR3 is TGCGCCAGCAGCCAAGATCCGGAGTACTCTGGGGCCGACGTCCCGACTTTC. This encodes CASSQDPEYSGADVPTF.

V is TRBV4-2 and J is TRBJ1-2; the D gene is possibly TRBD1 (5 bases). CDR1 LGHNA and CDR2 YNFKEQ come from the germline V gene. Trimming pared 3 bases from V and 5 bases from J, leaving 16 bases between. The CDR3 length is 15 residues. The CDR3 coding sequence is TGTGCCAGCAGCCACACGCCGGGGGTCCCGTATGGCTACACCTTC. Protein: CASSHTPGVPYGYTF.

This clonotype came up a few times. The rearrangement uses TRBV7-9 and TRBJ2-3; a weak D match, TRBD1 (5 bases). The germline V gene encodes CDR1 SEHNR and CDR2 FQNEAQ (reference sequence). The CDR3 loop spans 13 amino acids. V shed 6 bases and J shed 4 bases, with 11 bases lying between them. The CDR3 DNA reads TGTGCCAGCAGACGAGACAGCCCAGATACGCAGTATTTT. It encodes CASRRDSPDTQYF.

The V call is TRBV4-2, the J call TRBJ2-1, with D possibly matching TRBD1 (5 bases). This CDR3 region has 17 residues. V gave up 0 bases and J gave up 0 bases, with 12 bases separating them. CDR1 and CDR2 (germline): LGHNA, YNFKEQ. CDR3 protein: CASSQEGRRGSYNEQFF. CDR3 DNA sequence: TGTGCCAGCAGCCAAGAAGGAAGAAGGGGCTCCTACAATGAGCAGTTCTTC.

The V and J genes are TRBV20-1 and TRBJ2-5, with 9 nucleotides matching TRBD2. V lost 4 bases, J lost 5 bases, and 14 bases stayed unmatched. Germline lookup yields CDR1 DFQATT and CDR2 SNEGSKA (reference sequence). The CDR3 runs to 16 residues. The CDR3 DNA reads TGCAGTGCTACCCGGGGAGTGGCTAGCGGGGTTGAGACCCAGTACTTC. Translating gives CSATRGVASGVETQYF.

J is TRBJ2-7 and V is TRBV29-1; 10 bases fit TRBD1. The germline gives CDR1 SQVTM, CDR2 ANQGSEA. V lost 3 bases, J lost 3 bases, and 2 bases stayed unmatched. The CDR3 extends over 13 amino acids. CDR3 coding DNA: TGCAGCGTTGATGGGACAGGGGACTACGAGCAGTACTTC. It codes for CSVDGTGDYEQYF.

Worth noting for this clonotype: An end of the junction does not agree with germline; a read error may underlie this. V gene TRBV5-1 combines with J gene TRBJ1-1; no definite D call. Germline V CDR1 and CDR2: SGHRS, YFSETQ. The length of the CDR3 is 13 residues. The CDR3 DNA follows: TGCGCCGGCAGCTTGGAGATCCAGACTGAAGCTTTCTTT. Translation: CAGSLEIQTEAFF.

The chain employs TRBV5-5 and TRBJ1-2; 9 bases are a match to TRBD1. The germline gives CDR1 SGHKS, CDR2 YYEKEE (reference sequence). With 7 bases clipped from V and 5 bases from J, the junction kept 12 bases outside the gene matches. The CDR3 is 15 residues long. CDR3 in DNA: TGTGCCAGCTCACTGACGGGACAGGGACTTTATGGCTACACCTTC. Protein: CASSLTGQGLYGYTF. Looking up the rest from reference TRBV5-5 and TRBJ1-2 gives the full variable domain: DAGVTQSPTHLIKTRGQQVTLRCSPISGHKSVSWYQQVLGQGPQFIFQYYEKEERGRGNFPDRFSARQFPNYSSELNVNALLLGDSALYLCASSLTGQGLYGYTFGSGTRLTVV.

The table lists this clonotype with many counts. The chain links TRBV25-1 to TRBJ1-2; no clear D. The CDR3 covers 15 residues. V was shortened by 7 bases and J by 4 bases, with 19 bases between the two germline ends. Germline V gives CDR1 MGHDK, CDR2 SYGVNS. The CDR3: CASTPSVGGSYGYTF. CDR3 coding DNA: TGTGCCAGCACTCCATCGGTAGGAGGCTCCTATGGCTACACCTTC.

The J gene is TRBJ2-1, the V gene TRBV4-1, with TRBD1 identical over 7 bases. Per germline, CDR1 MGHRA and CDR2 YSYEKL. The length of the CDR3 is 17 residues. The V gene end was trimmed by 1 base and the J gene end by 4 bases; junction bases not matched to a gene: 10. The CDR3 is CASSQGNRGQGYNEQFF. CDR3 bases: TGCGCCAGCAGCCAAGGAAACAGGGGTCAAGGGTACAATGAGCAGTTCTTC.

The chain combines TRBV20-1 with TRBJ1-1, with 7 bases fitting TRBD1. There are 16 residues in the CDR3. The trim removed 1 base at V and 1 base at J, leaving 9 bases unmatched. Germline V lookup: CDR1 DFQATT, CDR2 SNEGSKA (reference sequence). The CDR3 region is CSARVRGGGRNTEAFF. The CDR3 DNA sequence: TGCAGTGCTAGAGTGCGGGGAGGGGGCAGGAACACTGAAGCTTTCTTT.

The J gene is TRBJ2-7, the V gene TRBV7-2, with 7 bases lining up with TRBD2. Trimming took 3 bases from V and 2 from J; bases not matched to a gene: 4. Germline CDR1 and CDR2: SGHTA and FQGNSA. The length of the CDR3 is 14 residues. CDR3 amino acids: CASSLGGIPYEQYF. CDR3 nucleotides: TGTGCCAGCAGCTTGGGGGGGATCCCCTACGAGCAGTACTTC. Using reference TRBV7-2 and TRBJ2-7 for the parts outside the CDR3, the full variable domain is GAGVSQSPSNKVTEKGKDVELRCDPISGHTALYWYRQSLGQGLEFLIYFQGNSAPDKSGLPSDRFSAERTGGSVSTLTIQRTQQEDSAVYLCASSLGGIPYEQYFGPGTRLTVT.

The table lists this clonotype with a count of one. The chain links TRBV6-1 to TRBJ1-5; weak D call: TRBD1 (5 bases). Germline-derived CDR1 and CDR2 are MNHNS and SASEGT. This CDR3 has 15 residues. The germline V and J ends were trimmed by 7 bases and 2 bases, with 15 bases remaining between them. The CDR3 DNA reads as TGTGCCAGCACCCAGTGGGGGGACGGCAATCAGCCCCAGCATTTT. Protein sequence: CASTQWGDGNQPQHF.

Only a few counts were recorded for this clonotype. The chain recombines TRBV15 with TRBJ2-5; D is undetermined. With the DNA end fitting TRBJ2-7 better, the J assignment may be wrong. The CDR3 sequence is 15 residues long. Germline CDR1 is LNHNV and CDR2 is YYDKDF (reference sequence). The CDR3 here is CATSRGKDGWDEQYF. The CDR3 DNA reads TGTGCCACCAGCAGAGGAAAGGACGGATGGGACGAGCAGTACTTC.

The chain joins TRBV7-8 to TRBJ2-3; possible D gene TRBD1, 5 bases. The CDR3 covers 14 residues. Between the trimmed V and J ends, which lost 7 bases and 1 base, there was a span of 12 bases. Germline CDR1 and CDR2: SGHVS and FQNEAQ. The CDR3 loop is CASKFSRGTDTQYF. The CDR3 nucleotides are TGTGCCAGCAAGTTCAGCAGGGGCACAGATACGCAGTATTTT.

The gene calls are TRBV5-1 and TRBJ2-3; D ambiguous. Germline-derived CDR1 and CDR2 are SGHRS and YFSETQ. The CDR3 spans 14 residues. V was clipped by 0 bases and J by 9 bases, with 14 bases between them. CDR3 in DNA: TGCGCCAGCAGCTTGGATACAGCGTCCGGCACGCAGTATTTT. Its protein is CASSLDTASGTQYF. Full variable domain (remainder filled in from reference TRBV5-1 and TRBJ2-3): KAGVTQTPRYLIKTRGQQVTLSCSPISGHRSVSWYQQTPGQGLQFLFEYFSETQRNKGNFPGRFSGRQFSNSRSEMNVSTLELGDSALYLCASSLDTASGTQYFGPGTRLTVL.

J is TRBJ2-3 and V is TRBV3-1, with 9 bases fitting TRBD1. V dropped 6 bases and J dropped 5; count of bases not matched to a gene: 9. The CDR3 runs to 15 residues. Germline V gives CDR1 LGHDT, CDR2 YNNKEL (reference sequence). The CDR3 reads CASSLTGGLGDTQYF. DNA of the CDR3: TGTGCCAGCAGTCTGACAGGGGGATTGGGAGATACGCAGTATTTT.

This chain connects TRBV9 to TRBJ2-3, with 9 positions matching TRBD2. The length of the CDR3 is 17 residues. Germline trimming cut 2 bases from V and 4 bases from J; bases unmatched to any gene: 11. Germline CDR1 reads SGDLS; CDR2 reads YYNGEE. For the CDR3, the DNA is TGTGCCAGCAGCGTCCCGGTGGGCGGGGGGGCCGCAGATACGCAGTATTTT. Its protein is CASSVPVGGGAADTQYF.

The rearrangement uses TRBV5-1 and TRBJ1-1; D unclear. The CDR3 consists of 14 residues. CDR1 and CDR2 from the germline V gene are SGHRS and YFSETQ. Trimming took off 2 bases at V and 1 base at J, with 9 bases between the two ends. CDR3 bases: TGCGCCAGCAGCTTTACTTCAGGGAACACTGAAGCTTTCTTT. It yields the protein CASSFTSGNTEAFF.

The chain combines TRBV10-3 with TRBJ1-2, with unresolved D. The CDR3 is made up of 15 amino acids. CDR1 and CDR2 from the germline V gene are ENHRY and SYGVKD. V was trimmed by 10 bases and J by 7 bases, leaving 25 bases between them. The CDR3 DNA is TGTGCCACCCTCGGGAACCCGCGCGAGATCCTTGGCTACACCTTC. The encoded protein is CATLGNPREILGYTF.

The genes are TRBV18 and TRBJ2-3, with 8 nucleotides matching TRBD1. This CDR3 comprises 15 residues. Germline-derived CDR1 and CDR2 are KGHSH and LQKENI. Trimming took 0 bases from V and 6 from J; bases not matched to a gene: 5. The CDR3 here is CASSPPRQGLDTQYF. The CDR3 DNA sequence: TGTGCCAGCTCACCACCGAGACAGGGGTTGGATACGCAGTATTTT.

As for this clonotype: It is unclear where the CDR3 begins or ends on the DNA, so no DNA is shown, and the CDR3 is as TCRdb lists it. The genes are TRBV20-1 and TRBJ2-6; TRBD1, the table's D call, was not compared with the DNA. The germline V gene has CDR1 DFQATT and CDR2 SNEGSKA (reference sequence). The CDR3 region is 13 residues in length, termini included. The chain's CDR3 is CSAWAAGANVRTF.

The chain is built from TRBV25-1 and TRBJ2-3, with a possible D match to TRBD2 (6 bases). Trimming took off 3 bases at V and 1 base at J, with 8 bases between the two ends. Germline V gene data show CDR1 as MGHDK and CDR2 as SYGVNS. The CDR3 contains 14 residues. The CDR3 reads CASSDWRGTDTQYF. CDR3 coding DNA: TGTGCCAGCAGTGATTGGAGGGGCACAGATACGCAGTATTTT.

Only a few counts were recorded for this clonotype. The chain links TRBV28 to TRBJ2-7; the D is unclear. The CDR3 runs 14 residues. Trimming took off 1 base at V and 1 base at J, with 8 bases between the two ends. Germline CDR1 MDHEN, CDR2 SYDVKM. Here the CDR3 reads CASSLFEESYEQYF. CDR3 coding DNA: TGTGCCAGCAGTTTATTTGAGGAATCCTACGAGCAGTACTTC.

The V and J genes are TRBV7-2 and TRBJ1-6; TRBD1 matches at 9 bases. CDR3 length: 18 amino acids. The V and J ends lost 4 bases and 0 bases, in that order; junction bases with no gene match: 7. Per germline, CDR1 SGHTA and CDR2 FQGNSA. CDR3 sequence reads: CASSSRTGDSSYNSPLHF. The CDR3 bases are TGTGCCAGCAGCTCAAGGACAGGGGATAGCTCCTATAATTCACCCCTCCACTTT.

The chain has TRBV12-5 and TRBJ1-6; weak D call: TRBD1 (6 bases). This CDR3 comprises 13 residues. Germline assignment: CDR1 LGHNT and CDR2 FRNRAP. V was shortened by 3 bases and J by 7 bases, with 7 bases between the two germline ends. The CDR3 DNA reads TGTGCTAGTGGTTTAGGGGGGAATTCACCCCTCCACTTT. This encodes CASGLGGNSPLHF. The complete variable domain, with remaining parts taken from reference TRBV12-5 and TRBJ1-6, reads DARVTQTPRHKVTEMGQEVTMRCQPILGHNTVFWYRQTMMQGLELLAYFRNRAPLDDSGMPKDRFSAEMPDATLATLKIQPSEPRDSAVYFCASGLGGNSPLHFGNGTRLTVT.